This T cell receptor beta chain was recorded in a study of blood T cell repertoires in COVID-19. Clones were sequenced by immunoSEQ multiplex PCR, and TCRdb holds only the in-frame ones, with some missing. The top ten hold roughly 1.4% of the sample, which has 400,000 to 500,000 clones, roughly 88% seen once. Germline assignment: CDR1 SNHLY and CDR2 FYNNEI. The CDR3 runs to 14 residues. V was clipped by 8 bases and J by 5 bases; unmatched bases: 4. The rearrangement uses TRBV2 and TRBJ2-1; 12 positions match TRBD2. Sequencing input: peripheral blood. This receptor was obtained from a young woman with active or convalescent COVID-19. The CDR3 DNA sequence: TGTGCCAGCCGGACTAGCGGGACCCACAATGAGCAGTTCTTC. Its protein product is CASRTSGTHNEQFF.